This section outlines one TCR beta chain sequence together with its context. A read error may produce the germline difference seen at one junction end. The data were obtained in a study of tumor-infiltrating lymphocytes in primary liver carcinoma. The CDR3 is made up of 14 amino acids. The germline V gene has CDR1 MNHNS and CDR2 SASEGT. Total RNA and DNA came together from around 20-30 mg of bulk tissue without cell sorting. Using a constant-region primer together with ProtoScript II reverse transcriptase, TCR beta cDNA was made from roughly 520 ng of total RNA. Employing slightly modified ARM-PCR, three nested multiplex PCR rounds were run, and these gave rise to the TCR beta libraries. For approximately 10 cycles apiece, the opening two PCR rounds ran with TRBV1-TRBV30 forward primers and a C-beta reverse primer. Via MiXCR, TCRdb re-called the multiplex PCR reads, giving one row per CDR3 protein. The repertoire holds about 200,000 distinct CDR3 sequences, with around four fifths as singletons.

The chain combines TRBV6-1 with TRBJ1-5; no firm D call. Sample: tumor tissue from primary liver carcinoma. This TCR derives from a man aged 35 to 55 with primary liver carcinoma and hepatitis B virus infection. CDR3 protein: CASSEGGTDQSQHF. In DNA, the CDR3 is TGTGCCAGCAGTGAAGGGGGTACGGATCAGTCCCAGCATTTT.